This T cell receptor (beta chain) was profiled in a study of T cell responses to AZD1222 COVID-19 vaccine. Looking at the study overall: Second doses were pooled across both intervals (about 4 or about 12 weeks). Findings of the study overall: Spike regions recognized by vaccine-associated CD4 TCRs spanned the protein, led by 160-218 and 743-854. There were mostly white British donors and more females than males, and clonal diversity was possibly underestimated. Among spike-specific TCRs, nearly half reportedly target unmutated variant regions.

The protocol was immunoSEQ multiplex PCR, while the TCRdb copy is restricted to in-frame clones and leaves out a portion. The table includes about 85,000 clones, roughly nine tenths detected once. Germline V gives CDR1 LGHDT, CDR2 YNNKEL (reference sequence). This CDR3 contains 13 residues. Trimming removed 4 bases from V and 7 bases from J, with 13 bases in between. As regards this clone: Antigen specificity is unknown.

The sequence derives from an adult in good health. Sequenced here: peripheral blood, sampled on day 0 of AZD1222 vaccination. The chain is built from TRBV3-1 (or the pseudogene TRBV3-2) and TRBJ1-1; tentatively, D is TRBD1 (5 bases). The CDR3 loop reads CASSLRRGGEAFF. CDR3 coding DNA: TGTGCCAGCAGCCTACGGAGGGGTGGTGAAGCTTTCTTT.